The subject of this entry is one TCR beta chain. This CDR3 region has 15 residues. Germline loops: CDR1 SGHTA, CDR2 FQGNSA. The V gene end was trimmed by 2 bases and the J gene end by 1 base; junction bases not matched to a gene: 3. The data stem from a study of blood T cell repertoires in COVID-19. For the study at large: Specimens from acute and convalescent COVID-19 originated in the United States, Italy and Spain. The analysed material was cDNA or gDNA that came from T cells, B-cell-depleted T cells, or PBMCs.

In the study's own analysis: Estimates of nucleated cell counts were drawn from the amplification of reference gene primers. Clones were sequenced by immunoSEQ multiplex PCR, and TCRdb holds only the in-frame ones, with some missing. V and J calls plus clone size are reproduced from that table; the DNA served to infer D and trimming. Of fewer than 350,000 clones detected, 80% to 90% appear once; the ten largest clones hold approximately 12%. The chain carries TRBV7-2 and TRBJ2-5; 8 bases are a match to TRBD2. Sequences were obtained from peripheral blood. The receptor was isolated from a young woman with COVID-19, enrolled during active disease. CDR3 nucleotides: TGTGCCAGCAGCTTAATCGGGGGGGTCCAAGAGACCCAGTACTTC. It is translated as CASSLIGGVQETQYF.